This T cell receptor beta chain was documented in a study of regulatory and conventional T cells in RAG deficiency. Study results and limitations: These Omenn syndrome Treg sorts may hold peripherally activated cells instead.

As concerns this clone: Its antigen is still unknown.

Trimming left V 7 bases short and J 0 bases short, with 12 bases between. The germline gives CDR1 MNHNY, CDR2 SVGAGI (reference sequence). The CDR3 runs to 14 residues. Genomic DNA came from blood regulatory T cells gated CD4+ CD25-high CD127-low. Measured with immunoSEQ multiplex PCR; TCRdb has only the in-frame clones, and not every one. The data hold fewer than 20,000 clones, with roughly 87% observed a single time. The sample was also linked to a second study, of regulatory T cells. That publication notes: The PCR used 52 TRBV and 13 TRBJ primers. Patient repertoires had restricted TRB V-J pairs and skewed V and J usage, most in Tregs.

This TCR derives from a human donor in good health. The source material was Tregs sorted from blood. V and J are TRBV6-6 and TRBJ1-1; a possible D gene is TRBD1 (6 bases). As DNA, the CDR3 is TGTGCCAGCACCCTACAGGGTTTGAACACTGAAGCTTTCTTT. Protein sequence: CASTLQGLNTEAFF.